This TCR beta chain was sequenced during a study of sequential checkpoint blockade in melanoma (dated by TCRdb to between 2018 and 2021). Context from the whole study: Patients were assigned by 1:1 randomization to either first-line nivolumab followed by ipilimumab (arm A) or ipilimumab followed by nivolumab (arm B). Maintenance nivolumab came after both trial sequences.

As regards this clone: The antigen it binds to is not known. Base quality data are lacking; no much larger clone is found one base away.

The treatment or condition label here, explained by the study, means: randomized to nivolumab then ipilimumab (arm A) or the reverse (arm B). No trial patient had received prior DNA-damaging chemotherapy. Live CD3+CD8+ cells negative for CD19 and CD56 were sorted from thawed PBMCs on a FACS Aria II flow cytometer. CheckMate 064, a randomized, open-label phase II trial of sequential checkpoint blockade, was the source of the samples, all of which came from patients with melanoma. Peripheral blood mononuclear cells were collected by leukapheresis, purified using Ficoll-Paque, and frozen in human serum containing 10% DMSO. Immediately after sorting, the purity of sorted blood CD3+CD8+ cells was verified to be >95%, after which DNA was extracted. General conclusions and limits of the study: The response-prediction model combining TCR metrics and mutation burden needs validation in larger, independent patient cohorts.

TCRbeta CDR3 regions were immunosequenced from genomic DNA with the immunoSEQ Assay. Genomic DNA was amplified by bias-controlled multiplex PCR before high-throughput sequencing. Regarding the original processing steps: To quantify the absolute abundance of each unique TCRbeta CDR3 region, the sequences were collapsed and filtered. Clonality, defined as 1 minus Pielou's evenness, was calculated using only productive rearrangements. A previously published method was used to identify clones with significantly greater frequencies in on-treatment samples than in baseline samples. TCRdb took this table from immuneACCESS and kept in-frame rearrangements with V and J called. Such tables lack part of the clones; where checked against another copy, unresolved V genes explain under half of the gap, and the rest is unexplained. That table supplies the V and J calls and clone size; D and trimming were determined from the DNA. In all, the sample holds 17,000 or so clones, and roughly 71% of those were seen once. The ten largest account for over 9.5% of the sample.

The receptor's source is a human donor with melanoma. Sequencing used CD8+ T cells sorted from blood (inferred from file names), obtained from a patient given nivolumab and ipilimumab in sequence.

The CDR3 reads CASSESRLWSPNNEQFF. The nucleotide sequence reads TGCGCCAGCAGTGAGTCGCGGCTTTGGAGTCCTAACAATGAGCAGTTCTTC. The sequence is built from TRBV10-2 and TRBJ2-1; a confident D gene designation cannot be given. Trimming costs V 0 bases and J 5 bases, and their ends lie 17 bases apart. Via the germline V gene, CDR1 is WSHSY and CDR2 SAAADI. The CDR3 goes from the cysteine to the phenylalanine over 17 residues. Just CDR3 DNA is preserved here, 51 bases in frame from base 1.